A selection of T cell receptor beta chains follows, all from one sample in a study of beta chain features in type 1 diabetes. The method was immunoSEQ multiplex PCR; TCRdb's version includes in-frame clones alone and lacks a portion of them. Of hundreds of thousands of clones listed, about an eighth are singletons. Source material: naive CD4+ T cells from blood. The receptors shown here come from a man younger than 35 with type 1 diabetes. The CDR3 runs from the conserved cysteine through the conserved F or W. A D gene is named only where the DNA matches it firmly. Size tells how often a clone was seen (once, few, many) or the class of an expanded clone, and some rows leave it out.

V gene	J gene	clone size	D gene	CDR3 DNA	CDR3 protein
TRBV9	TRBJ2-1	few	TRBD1	TGTGCCAGCGCCACAGACAGGGGTGAGCAGTTCTTC	CASATDRGEQFF
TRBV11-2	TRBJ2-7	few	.	TGTGCCAGCAGCGGGGACGGGACCTACGAGCAGTACTTC	CASSGDGTYEQYF
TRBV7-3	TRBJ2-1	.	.	TGTGCCAGCAGCTTATCCCATAGGAATGAGCAGTTCTTC	CASSLSHRNEQFF
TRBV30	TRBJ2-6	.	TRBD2	TGTGCCTGGAGTACCCTCCGAGCGGGAGAGTCCTCTGGGGCCAACGTCCTGACTTTC	CAWSTLRAGESSGANVLTF
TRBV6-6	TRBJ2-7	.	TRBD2	TGTGCCAGCAGTTACTCGGGAGGGCCAAGCGAGCAGTACTTC	CASSYSGGPSEQYF
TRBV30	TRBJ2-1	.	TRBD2	TGTGCCTGGACCTTAACCCATCAGCGGGGTGAGCAGTTCTTC	CAWTLTHQRGEQFF
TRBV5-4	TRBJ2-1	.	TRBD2	TGTGCCAGCAGCCTGGGACTAGCGGTAAACAATGAGCAGTTCTTC	CASSLGLAVNNEQFF
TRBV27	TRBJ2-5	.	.	TGTGCCAGCAGTTCGCAAGAGACCCAGTACTTC	CASSSQETQYF
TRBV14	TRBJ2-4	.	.	TGTGCCAGCAGCCAAGATACCCAGAATCTAGCCAAAAACATTCAGTACTTC	CASSQDTQNLAKNIQYF
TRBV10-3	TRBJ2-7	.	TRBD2	TGTGCCATCAGGTCGACTAGCGGGGACTCCTACGAGCAGTACTTC	CAIRSTSGDSYEQYF
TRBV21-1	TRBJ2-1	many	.	TGTGCCAGCCACAGACTAGCGGGAGCTCAATACAATGAGCAGTTCTTC	CASHRLAGAQYNEQFF
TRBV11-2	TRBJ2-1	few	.	TGTGCCAGCAGCCCGACAGTGTACAATGAGCAGTTCTTC	CASSPTVYNEQFF
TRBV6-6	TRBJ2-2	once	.	TGTGCCAGCAGTCTGCAGACCGGGGAGCTGTTTTTT	CASSLQTGELFF
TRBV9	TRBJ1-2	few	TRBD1	TGTGCCAGCAGCACCACTGGGACAGGGGAAGGCTACACCTTC	CASSTTGTGEGYTF
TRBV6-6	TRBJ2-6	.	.	TGTGCCACCTACAGCAGGGGGGTAACCGGGGCCAACGTCCTGACTTTC	CATYSRGVTGANVLTF
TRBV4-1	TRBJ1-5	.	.	TGCGCCAGCAGCCCGGGCAAAGGGTTGAGCAATCAGCCCCAGCATTTT	CASSPGKGLSNQPQHF
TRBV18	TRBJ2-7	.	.	TGTGCCAGCTCGACCCCAGGGATCTCCTACGAGCAGTACTTC	CASSTPGISYEQYF
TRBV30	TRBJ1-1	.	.	TGTGCCTGGAGTGGGGGGGTGAACACTGAAGCTTTCTTT	CAWSGGVNTEAFF
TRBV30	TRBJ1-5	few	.	TGTGCCTGGGGCCGATGGGGGAATCAGCCCCAGCATTTT	CAWGRWGNQPQHF
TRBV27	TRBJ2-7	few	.	TGTGCCAGCAGTTTAGTCGGAAGGTACGAGCAGTACTTC	CASSLVGRYEQYF
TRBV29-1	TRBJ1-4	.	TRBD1	TGCAGCGTCCAGGGACAGGATAATGAAAAACTGTTTTTT	CSVQGQDNEKLFF
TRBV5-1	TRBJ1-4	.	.	TGCGCCAGCAGCTGGACTACAGGGTTGCGCGAAAAACTGTTTTTT	CASSWTTGLREKLFF
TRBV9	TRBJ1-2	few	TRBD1	TGTGCCAGCAGCCCCCTAACCGGGACAGGGGTCCTTGGCTACACCTTC	CASSPLTGTGVLGYTF
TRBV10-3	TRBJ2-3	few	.	TGTGCCATCAGTGACTCATCAAGCACAGATACGCAGTATTTT	CAISDSSSTDTQYF
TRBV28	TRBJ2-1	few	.	TGTGCCAGCAGTCCACCGACTACCCTGACGTACAATGAGCAGTTCTTC	CASSPPTTLTYNEQFF
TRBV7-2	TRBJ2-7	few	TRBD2	TGTGCCAGCAGCCGCGGACTAGCGGCCTACGAGCAGTACTTC	CASSRGLAAYEQYF
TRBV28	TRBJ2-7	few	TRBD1	TGTGCCAGCAGTGTCGCGGACAGGGGCTACGAGCAGTACTTC	CASSVADRGYEQYF
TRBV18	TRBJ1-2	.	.	TGTGCCAGCTCACCAACCTCCAGCAGGCGAGTCTATGGCTACACCTTC	CASSPTSSRRVYGYTF
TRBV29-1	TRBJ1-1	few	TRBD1	TGCAGCCCACACAGGGGGCCGGCTGAAGCTTTCTTT	CSPHRGPAEAFF
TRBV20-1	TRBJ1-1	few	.	TGCAGTGCTAGTTCGCAGGGAAAAGCTTTCTTT	CSASSQGKAFF
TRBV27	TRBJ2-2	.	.	TGTGCCAGCAGATCTGGGGGGACCGGGGAGCTGTTTTTT	CASRSGGTGELFF
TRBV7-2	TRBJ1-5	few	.	TGTGCCAGCAGCTTAGATTGGGGAGAAGATCAGCCCCAGCATTTT	CASSLDWGEDQPQHF
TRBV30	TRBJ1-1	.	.	TGTGCCTGGAGTCCCGGGCCCCCCGGTCCTTTCTTT	CAWSPGPPGPFF
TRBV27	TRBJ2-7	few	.	TGTGCCAGCAGTTCCCCAGGGAACGAGCAGTACTTC	CASSSPGNEQYF
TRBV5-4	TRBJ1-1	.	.	TGTGCCAGCAGCTCCCCCCGGGAGATGAACACTGAAGCTTTCTTT	CASSSPREMNTEAFF
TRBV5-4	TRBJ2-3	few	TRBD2	TGTGCCAGCAGCTCCCCGGCTAGCGGGAACACAGATACGCAGTATTTT	CASSSPASGNTDTQYF
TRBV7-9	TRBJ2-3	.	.	TGTGCCAGATCTGGGGGGACACATAGCACAGATACGCAGTATTTT	CARSGGTHSTDTQYF